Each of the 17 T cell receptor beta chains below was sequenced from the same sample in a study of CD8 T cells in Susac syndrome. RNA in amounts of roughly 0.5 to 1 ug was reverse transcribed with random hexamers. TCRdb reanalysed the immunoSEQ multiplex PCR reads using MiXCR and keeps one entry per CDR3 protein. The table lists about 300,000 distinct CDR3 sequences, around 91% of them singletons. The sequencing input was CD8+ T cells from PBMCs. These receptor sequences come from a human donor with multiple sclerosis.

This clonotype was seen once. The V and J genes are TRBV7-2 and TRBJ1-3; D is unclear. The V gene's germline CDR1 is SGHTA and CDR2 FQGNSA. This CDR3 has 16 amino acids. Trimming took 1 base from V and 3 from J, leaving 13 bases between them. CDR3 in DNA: TGTGCCAGCAGCTTAGATCGGGGATTAGGTGGAAACACCATATATTTT. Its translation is CASSLDRGLGGNTIYF.

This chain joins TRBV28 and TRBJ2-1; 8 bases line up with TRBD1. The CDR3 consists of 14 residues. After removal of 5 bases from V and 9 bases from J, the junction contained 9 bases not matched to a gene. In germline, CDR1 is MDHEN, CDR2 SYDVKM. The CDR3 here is CASSTNQGAGEQFF. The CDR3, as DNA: TGTGCCAGCAGTACCAATCAGGGGGCCGGTGAGCAGTTCTTC. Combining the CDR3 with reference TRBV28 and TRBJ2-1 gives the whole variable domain DVKVTQSSRYLVKRTGEKVFLECVQDMDHENMFWYRQDPGLGLRLIYFSYDVKMKEKGDIPEGYSVSREKKERFSLILESASTNQTSMYLCASSTNQGAGEQFFGPGTRLTVL.

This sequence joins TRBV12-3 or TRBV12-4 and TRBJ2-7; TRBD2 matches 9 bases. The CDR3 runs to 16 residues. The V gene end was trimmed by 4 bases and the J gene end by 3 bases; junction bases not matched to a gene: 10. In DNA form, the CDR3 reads TGTGCCAGCAGTTCCCTGGGGGTAGCGGGAGACTACGAGCAGTACTTC. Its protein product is CASSSLGVAGDYEQYF.

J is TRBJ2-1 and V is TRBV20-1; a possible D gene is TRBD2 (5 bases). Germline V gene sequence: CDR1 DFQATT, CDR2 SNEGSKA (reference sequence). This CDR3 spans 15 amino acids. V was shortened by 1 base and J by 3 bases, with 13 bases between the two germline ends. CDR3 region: CSARGTKGDYNEQFF. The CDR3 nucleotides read TGCAGTGCTAGAGGGACCAAGGGAGACTACAATGAGCAGTTCTTC.

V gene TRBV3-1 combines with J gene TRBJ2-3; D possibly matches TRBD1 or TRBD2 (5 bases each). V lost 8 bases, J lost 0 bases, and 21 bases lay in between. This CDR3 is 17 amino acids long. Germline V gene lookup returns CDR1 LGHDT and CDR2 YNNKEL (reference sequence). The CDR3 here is CASSTPGPRPSTDTQYF. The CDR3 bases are TGTGCCAGCTCTACCCCGGGACCCCGCCCCAGCACAGATACGCAGTATTTT.

CDR3 sequence reads: CASSQGRQTQETQYF. The CDR3, as DNA: TGCGCCAGCAGCCAAGGGAGACAGACCCAAGAGACCCAGTACTTC. The chain combines TRBV4-3 with TRBJ2-5; weak D call: TRBD1 (5 bases). V shed 1 base and J shed 1 base, with 10 bases lying between them. The CDR3 loop spans 15 amino acids. The germline V gene encodes CDR1 LGHNA and CDR2 YSLEER.

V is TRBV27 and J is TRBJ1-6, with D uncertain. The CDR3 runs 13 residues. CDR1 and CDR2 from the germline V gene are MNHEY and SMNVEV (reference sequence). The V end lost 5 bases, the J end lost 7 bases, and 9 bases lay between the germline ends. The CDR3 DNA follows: TGTGCCAGCAGTCCTGACCCGAATTCACCCCTCCACTTT. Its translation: CASSPDPNSPLHF.

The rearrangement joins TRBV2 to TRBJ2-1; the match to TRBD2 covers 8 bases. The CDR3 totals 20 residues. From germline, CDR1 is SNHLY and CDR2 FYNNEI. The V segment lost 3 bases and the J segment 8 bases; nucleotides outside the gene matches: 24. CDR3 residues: CASSDWASGGSPPRSDEQFF. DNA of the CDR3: TGTGCCAGCAGTGATTGGGCGAGCGGGGGATCCCCCCCTCGATCTGATGAGCAGTTCTTC. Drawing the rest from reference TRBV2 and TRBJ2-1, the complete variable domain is EPEVTQTPSHQVTQMGQEVILRCVPISNHLYFYWYRQILGQKVEFLVSFYNNEISEKSEIFDDQFSVERPDGSNFTLKIRSTKLEDSAMYFCASSDWASGGSPPRSDEQFFGPGTRLTVL.

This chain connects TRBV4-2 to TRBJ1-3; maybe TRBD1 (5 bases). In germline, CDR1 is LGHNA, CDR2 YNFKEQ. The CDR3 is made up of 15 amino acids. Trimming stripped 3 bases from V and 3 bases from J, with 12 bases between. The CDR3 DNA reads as TGTGCCAGCAGCCACTCCGGGGGTGGTGGAAACACCATATATTTT. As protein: CASSHSGGGGNTIYF.

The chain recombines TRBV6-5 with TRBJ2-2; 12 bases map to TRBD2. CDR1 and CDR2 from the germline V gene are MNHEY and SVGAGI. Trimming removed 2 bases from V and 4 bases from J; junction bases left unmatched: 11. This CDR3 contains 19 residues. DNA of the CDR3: TGTGCCAGCAGTTACGTTGGTCTAGCGGGAGGGCCCGGCACCGGGGAGCTGTTTTTT. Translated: CASSYVGLAGGPGTGELFF.

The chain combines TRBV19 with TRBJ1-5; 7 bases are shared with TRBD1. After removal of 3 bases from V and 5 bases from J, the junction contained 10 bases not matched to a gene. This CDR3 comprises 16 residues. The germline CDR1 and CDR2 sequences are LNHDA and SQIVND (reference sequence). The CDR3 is CASSMGTGALYQPQHF. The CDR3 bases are TGTGCCAGTAGTATGGGCACAGGGGCTCTCTATCAGCCCCAGCATTTT.

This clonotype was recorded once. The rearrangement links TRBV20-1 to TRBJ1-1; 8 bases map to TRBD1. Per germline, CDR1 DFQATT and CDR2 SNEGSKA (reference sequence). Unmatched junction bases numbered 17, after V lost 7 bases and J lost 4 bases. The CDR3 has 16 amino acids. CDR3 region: CSETGRGRTGGTEAFF. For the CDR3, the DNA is TGCAGTGAAACAGGACGGGGCCGAACAGGGGGCACTGAAGCTTTCTTT.

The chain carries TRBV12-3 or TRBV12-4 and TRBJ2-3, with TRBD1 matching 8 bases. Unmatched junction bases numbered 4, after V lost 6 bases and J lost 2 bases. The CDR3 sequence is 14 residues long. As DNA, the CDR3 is TGTGCCAGCAGCCTGGACAGGGACACAGATACGCAGTATTTT. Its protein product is CASSLDRDTDTQYF.

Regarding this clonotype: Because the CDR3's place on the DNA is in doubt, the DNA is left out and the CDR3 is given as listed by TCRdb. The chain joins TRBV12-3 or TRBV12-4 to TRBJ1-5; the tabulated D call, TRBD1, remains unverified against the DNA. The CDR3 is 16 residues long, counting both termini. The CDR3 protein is CASSFGPGAINQPQHF.

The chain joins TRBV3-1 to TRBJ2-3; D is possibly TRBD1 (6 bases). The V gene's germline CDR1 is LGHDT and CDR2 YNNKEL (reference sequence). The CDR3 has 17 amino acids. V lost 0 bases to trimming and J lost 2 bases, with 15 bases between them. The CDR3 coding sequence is TGTGCCAGCAGCCAAGATGAGGCAGGGGACACCACAGATACGCAGTATTTT. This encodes CASSQDEAGDTTDTQYF.

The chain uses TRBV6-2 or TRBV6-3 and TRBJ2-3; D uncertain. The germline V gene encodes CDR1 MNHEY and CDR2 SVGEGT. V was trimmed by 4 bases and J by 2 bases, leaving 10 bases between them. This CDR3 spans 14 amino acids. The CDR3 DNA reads TGTGCCAGCAGTTCGACTGGCTCCACAGATACGCAGTATTTT. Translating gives CASSSTGSTDTQYF.

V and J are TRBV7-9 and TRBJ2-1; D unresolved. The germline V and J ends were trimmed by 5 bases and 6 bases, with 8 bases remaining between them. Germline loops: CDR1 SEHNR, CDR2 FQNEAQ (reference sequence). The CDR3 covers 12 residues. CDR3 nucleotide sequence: TGTGCCAGCAGCACCCATATCAATGAGCAGTTCTTC. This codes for CASSTHINEQFF.